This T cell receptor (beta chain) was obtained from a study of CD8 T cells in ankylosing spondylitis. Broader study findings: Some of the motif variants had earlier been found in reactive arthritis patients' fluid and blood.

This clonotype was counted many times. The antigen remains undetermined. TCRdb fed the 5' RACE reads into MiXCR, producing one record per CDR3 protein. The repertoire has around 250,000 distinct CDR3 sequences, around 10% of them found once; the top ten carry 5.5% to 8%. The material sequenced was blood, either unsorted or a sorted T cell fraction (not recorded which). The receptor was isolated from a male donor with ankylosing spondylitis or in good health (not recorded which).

CDR3 residues: CASSYDGERGYTF. DNA of the CDR3: TGCGCCAGCAGCTACGACGGGGAACGAGGCTACACCTTC. V and J are TRBV5-1 and TRBJ1-2; D ambiguous. Germline V gene lookup returns CDR1 SGHRS and CDR2 YFSETQ. CDR3 length: 13 amino acids. V lost 3 bases to trimming and J lost 8 bases, with 14 bases between them.